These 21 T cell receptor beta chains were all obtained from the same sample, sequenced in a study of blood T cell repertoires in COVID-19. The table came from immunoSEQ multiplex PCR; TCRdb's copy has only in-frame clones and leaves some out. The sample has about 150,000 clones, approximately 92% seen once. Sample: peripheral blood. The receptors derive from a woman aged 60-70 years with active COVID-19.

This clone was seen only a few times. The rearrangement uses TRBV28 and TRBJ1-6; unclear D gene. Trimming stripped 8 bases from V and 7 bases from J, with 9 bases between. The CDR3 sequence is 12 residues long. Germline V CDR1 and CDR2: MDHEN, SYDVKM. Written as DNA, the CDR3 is TGTGCCAGCGGCAGAATGAATTCACCCCTCCACTTT. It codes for CASGRMNSPLHF.

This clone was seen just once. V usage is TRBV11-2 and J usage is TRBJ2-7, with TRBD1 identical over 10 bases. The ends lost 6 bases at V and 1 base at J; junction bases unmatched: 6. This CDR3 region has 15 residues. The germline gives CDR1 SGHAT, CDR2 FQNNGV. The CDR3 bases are TGTGCCAGCAGGAGGGGGACAGGGGATTCCTACGAGCAGTACTTC. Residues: CASRRGTGDSYEQYF.

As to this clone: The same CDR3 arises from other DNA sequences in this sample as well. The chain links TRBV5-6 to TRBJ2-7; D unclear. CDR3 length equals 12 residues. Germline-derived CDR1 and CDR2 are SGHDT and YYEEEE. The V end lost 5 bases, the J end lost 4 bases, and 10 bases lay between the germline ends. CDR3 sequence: CASSLAEYEQYF. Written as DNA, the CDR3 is TGTGCCAGCAGTCTTGCTGAGTACGAGCAGTACTTC.

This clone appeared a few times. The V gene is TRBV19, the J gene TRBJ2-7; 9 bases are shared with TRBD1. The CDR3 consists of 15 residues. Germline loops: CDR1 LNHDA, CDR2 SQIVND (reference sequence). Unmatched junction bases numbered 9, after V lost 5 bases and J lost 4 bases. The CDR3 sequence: CASSVTGGNAYEQYF. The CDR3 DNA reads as TGTGCCAGTAGTGTGACAGGGGGTAACGCGTACGAGCAGTACTTC. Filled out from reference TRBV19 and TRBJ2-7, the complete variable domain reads DGGITQSPKYLFRKEGQNVTLSCEQNLNHDAMYWYRQDPGQGLRLIYYSQIVNDFQKGDIAEGYSVSREKKESFPLTVTSAQKNPTAFYLCASSVTGGNAYEQYFGPGTRLTVT.

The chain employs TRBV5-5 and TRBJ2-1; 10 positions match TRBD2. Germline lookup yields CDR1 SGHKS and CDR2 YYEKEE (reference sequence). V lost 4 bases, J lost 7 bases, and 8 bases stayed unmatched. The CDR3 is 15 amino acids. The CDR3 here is CASSRLAGVSNEQFF. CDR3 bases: TGTGCCAGCAGCAGGCTAGCGGGAGTTTCAAATGAGCAGTTCTTC.

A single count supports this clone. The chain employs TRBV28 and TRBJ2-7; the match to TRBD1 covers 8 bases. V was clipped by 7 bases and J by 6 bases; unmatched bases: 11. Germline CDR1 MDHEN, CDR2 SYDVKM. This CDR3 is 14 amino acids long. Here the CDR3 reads CASNLQGVRGEQYF. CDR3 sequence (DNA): TGTGCCAGCAACTTACAGGGGGTCCGGGGCGAGCAGTACTTC.

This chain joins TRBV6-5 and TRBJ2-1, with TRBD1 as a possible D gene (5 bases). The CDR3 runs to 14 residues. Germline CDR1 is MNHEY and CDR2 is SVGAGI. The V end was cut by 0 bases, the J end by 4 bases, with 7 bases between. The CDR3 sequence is CASSYSDRYNEQFF. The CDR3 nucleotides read TGTGCCAGCAGTTACTCCGACAGATACAATGAGCAGTTCTTC.

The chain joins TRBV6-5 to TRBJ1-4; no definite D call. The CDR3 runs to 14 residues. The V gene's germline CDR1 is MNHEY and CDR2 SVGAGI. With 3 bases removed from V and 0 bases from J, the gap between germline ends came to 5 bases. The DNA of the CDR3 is TGTGCCAGCAGTTATGGAGCAACTAATGAAAAACTGTTTTTT. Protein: CASSYGATNEKLFF.

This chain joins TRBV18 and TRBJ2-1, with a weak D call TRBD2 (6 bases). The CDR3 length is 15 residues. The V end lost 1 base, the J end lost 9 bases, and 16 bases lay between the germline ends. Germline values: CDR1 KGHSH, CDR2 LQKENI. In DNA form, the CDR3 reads TGTGCCAGCTCACCACTAACGGGAGAGCAGGGTGAGCAGTTCTTC. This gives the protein CASSPLTGEQGEQFF. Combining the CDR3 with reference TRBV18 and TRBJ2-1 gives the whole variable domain NAGVMQNPRHLVRRRGQEARLRCSPMKGHSHVYWYRQLPEEGLKFMVYLQKENIIDESGMPKERFSAEFPKEGPSILRIQQVVRGDSAAYFCASSPLTGEQGEQFFGPGTRLTVL.

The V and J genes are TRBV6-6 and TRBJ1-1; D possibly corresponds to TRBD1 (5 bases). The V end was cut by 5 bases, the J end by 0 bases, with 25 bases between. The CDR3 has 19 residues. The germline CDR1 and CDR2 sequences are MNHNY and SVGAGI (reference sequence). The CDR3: CASSQTDSHETLMNTEAFF. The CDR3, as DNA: TGTGCCAGCAGTCAAACCGACAGCCACGAAACCCTTATGAACACTGAAGCTTTCTTT.

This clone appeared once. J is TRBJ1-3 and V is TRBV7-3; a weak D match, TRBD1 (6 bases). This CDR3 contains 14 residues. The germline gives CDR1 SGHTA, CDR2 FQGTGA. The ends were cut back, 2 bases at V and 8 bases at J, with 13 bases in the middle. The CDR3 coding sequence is TGTGCCAGCAGCTTATATGGCGAGGGGGACACCATATATTTT. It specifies CASSLYGEGDTIYF.

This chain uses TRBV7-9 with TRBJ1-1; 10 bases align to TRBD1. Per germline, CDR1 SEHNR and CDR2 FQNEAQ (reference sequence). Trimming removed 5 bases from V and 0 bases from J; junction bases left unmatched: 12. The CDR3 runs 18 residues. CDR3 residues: CASSPRTGGMRMNTEAFF. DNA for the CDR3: TGTGCCAGCAGCCCAAGGACAGGGGGTATGAGAATGAACACTGAAGCTTTCTTT.

CDR3 nucleotide sequence: TGTGCCAGTAGTATGAGTTGGGTCACAGGGAAAATAGATAGCAATCAGCCCCAGCATTTT. This gives the protein CASSMSWVTGKIDSNQPQHF. This chain links TRBV19 with TRBJ1-5, with TRBD1 as a possible D gene (6 bases). Germline V lookup: CDR1 LNHDA, CDR2 SQIVND (reference sequence). Trimming took off 3 bases at V and 0 bases at J, with 24 bases between the two ends. The CDR3 covers 20 residues.

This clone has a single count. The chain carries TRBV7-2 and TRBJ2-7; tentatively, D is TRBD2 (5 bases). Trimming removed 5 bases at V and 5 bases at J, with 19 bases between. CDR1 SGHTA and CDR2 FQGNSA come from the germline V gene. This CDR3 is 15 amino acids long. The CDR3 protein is CASSADSVKGDEQYF. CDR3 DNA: TGTGCCAGCAGCGCCGATAGCGTTAAAGGAGACGAGCAGTACTTC.

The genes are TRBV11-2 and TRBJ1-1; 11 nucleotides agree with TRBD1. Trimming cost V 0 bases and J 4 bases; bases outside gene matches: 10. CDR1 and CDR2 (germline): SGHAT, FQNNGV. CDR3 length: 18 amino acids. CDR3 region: CASSLDEGQGARGTEAFF. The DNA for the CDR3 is TGTGCCAGCAGCTTAGATGAAGGACAGGGGGCGCGTGGCACTGAAGCTTTCTTT. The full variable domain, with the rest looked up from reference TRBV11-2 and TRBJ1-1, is EAGVAQSPRYKIIEKRQSVAFWCNPISGHATLYWYQQILGQGPKLLIQFQNNGVVDDSQLPKDRFSAERLKGVDSTLKIQPAKLEDSAVYLCASSLDEGQGARGTEAFFGQGTRLTVV.

The CDR3 reads CASKTGVGTGANVLTF. The CDR3 DNA reads as TGTGCCAGCAAAACCGGGGTTGGGACTGGGGCCAACGTCCTGACTTTC. The genes are TRBV2 and TRBJ2-6, with TRBD2 as a possible D gene (5 bases). V lost 7 bases and J 2 bases, leaving 15 bases between the germline ends. The CDR3 runs to 16 residues. The germline gives CDR1 SNHLY, CDR2 FYNNEI. Filled out from reference TRBV2 and TRBJ2-6, the complete variable domain reads EPEVTQTPSHQVTQMGQEVILRCVPISNHLYFYWYRQILGQKVEFLVSFYNNEISEKSEIFDDQFSVERPDGSNFTLKIRSTKLEDSAMYFCASKTGVGTGANVLTFGAGSRLTVL.

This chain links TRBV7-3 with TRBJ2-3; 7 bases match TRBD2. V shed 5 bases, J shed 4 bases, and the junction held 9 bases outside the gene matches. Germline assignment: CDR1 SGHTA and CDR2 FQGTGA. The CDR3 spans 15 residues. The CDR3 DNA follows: TGTGCCAGCAGCCCCGGGAGGCTAGGACCAGATACGCAGTATTTT. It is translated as CASSPGRLGPDTQYF.

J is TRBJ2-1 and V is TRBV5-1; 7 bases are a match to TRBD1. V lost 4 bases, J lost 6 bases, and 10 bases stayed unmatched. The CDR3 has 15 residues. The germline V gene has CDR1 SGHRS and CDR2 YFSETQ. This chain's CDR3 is CASSVTGPPSNEQFF. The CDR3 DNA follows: TGCGCCAGCAGCGTGACAGGGCCCCCCTCCAATGAGCAGTTCTTC.

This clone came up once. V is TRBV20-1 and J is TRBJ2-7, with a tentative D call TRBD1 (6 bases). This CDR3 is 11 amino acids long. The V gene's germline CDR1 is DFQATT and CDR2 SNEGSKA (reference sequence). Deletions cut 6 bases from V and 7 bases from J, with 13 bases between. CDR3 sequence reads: CSAHRVGEQYF. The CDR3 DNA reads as TGCAGTGCGCACAGGGTAGGGGAGCAGTACTTC.

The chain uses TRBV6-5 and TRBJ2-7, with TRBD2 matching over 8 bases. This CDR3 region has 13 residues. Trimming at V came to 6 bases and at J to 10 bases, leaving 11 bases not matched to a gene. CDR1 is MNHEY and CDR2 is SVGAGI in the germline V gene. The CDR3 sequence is CASRTPGGPIQYF. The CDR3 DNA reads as TGTGCCAGCAGGACCCCGGGAGGGCCAATTCAGTACTTC.

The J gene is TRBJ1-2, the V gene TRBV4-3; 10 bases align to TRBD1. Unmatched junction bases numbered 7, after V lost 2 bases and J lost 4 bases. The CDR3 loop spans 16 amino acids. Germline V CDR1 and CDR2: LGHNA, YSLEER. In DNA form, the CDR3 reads TGCGCCAGCAGCCAAATTCTGGGACAGGGGTCCTATGGCTACACCTTC. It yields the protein CASSQILGQGSYGYTF.